Presented here are 12 T cell receptor beta chains from one specimen sequenced in a study of blood T cells in healthy people across ages. Combining a sample-barcoded 5' primer with a J-beta primer mix, a second PCR ran for 7 to 11 cycles. TCRdb fed the 5' RACE reads into MiXCR, producing one record per CDR3 protein. The repertoire includes roughly 1,000,000 distinct CDR3 sequences, approximately 26% of them detected once, and around 0.75% sits in the top ten. These data were also filed under a second study, of T cells of mothers and their children.

Sequencing used blood. The receptors come from a girl aged 2 to 10 in good health.

Concerning this clonotype: A much larger clone is a single base away; this may be a read error. V usage is TRBV29-1 and J usage is TRBJ2-5, with D unclear. Germline loops: CDR1 SQVTM, CDR2 ANQGSEA. Trimming took off 0 bases at V and 4 bases at J, with 3 bases between the two ends. The CDR3 consists of 11 residues. The CDR3 loop is CSVEDGETQYF. In nucleotides, the CDR3 is TGCAGCGTTGAAGACGGAGAGACCCAGTACTTC.

The rearrangement links TRBV7-2 to TRBJ1-1; the D is unclear. The CDR3 loop spans 14 amino acids. Germline V CDR1 and CDR2: SGHTA, FQGNSA. V was clipped by 2 bases and J by 4 bases, with 11 bases between them. The DNA for the CDR3 is TGTGCCAGCAGCTTATCGGGCTTTTCCACTGAAGCTTTCTTT. It yields the protein CASSLSGFSTEAFF.

V and J are TRBV5-1 and TRBJ1-1, with D uncertain. Deletions cut 4 bases from V and 3 bases from J, with 16 bases between. Germline values: CDR1 SGHRS, CDR2 YFSETQ. This CDR3 comprises 15 residues. The DNA for the CDR3 is TGCGCCAGCAGCGTCTTTGGGGAAGAGTACACTGAAGCTTTCTTT. Amino acids: CASSVFGEEYTEAFF.

The chain combines TRBV25-1 with TRBJ1-1; no firm D call. Germline V gives CDR1 MGHDK, CDR2 SYGVNS. The CDR3 consists of 12 residues. V lost 3 bases and J 7 bases, leaving 9 bases between the germline ends. This chain's CDR3 is CASSDPRDEAFF. CDR3 nucleotides: TGTGCCAGCAGTGATCCCAGAGATGAAGCTTTCTTT.

The chain has TRBV5-1 and TRBJ2-1; a possible D gene is TRBD2 (6 bases). Trimming removed 0 bases from V and 1 base from J, with 14 bases in between. This CDR3 is 17 amino acids long. CDR1 is SGHRS, CDR2 YFSETQ, per germline. The CDR3 protein is CASSLGGSGRSYNEQFF. The CDR3 nucleotides are TGCGCCAGCAGCTTGGGAGGGTCAGGGAGGTCCTACAATGAGCAGTTCTTC.

This clonotype was seen a handful of times. The V gene is TRBV28, the J gene TRBJ2-1; 13 positions agree with TRBD2. The CDR3 contains 19 residues. CDR1 is MDHEN, CDR2 SYDVKM, per germline. The trim removed 6 bases at V and 0 bases at J, leaving 11 bases unmatched. This CDR3 reads CASSHGLAGEAVSYNEQFF. CDR3 bases: TGTGCCAGCAGCCACGGACTAGCGGGAGAGGCGGTCTCCTACAATGAGCAGTTCTTC.

This clonotype was seen a handful of times. The chain couples TRBV7-2 to TRBJ2-1; D not certain. The last part of the DNA fits TRBJ2-7 better; the J call may be wrong. Per germline, CDR1 SGHTA and CDR2 FQGNSA. The CDR3 runs 16 residues. CDR3 DNA sequence: TGTGCCAGCAGCTTCGAAAGTAATTTAAATCTCTACGAGCAGTACTTC. Amino acids: CASSFESNLNLYEQYF.

This clonotype was seen many times. The chain recombines TRBV4-1 with TRBJ2-1; 10 bases agree with TRBD2. CDR1 is MGHRA and CDR2 is YSYEKL in the germline V gene. CDR3 size: 18 residues. V shed 0 bases, J shed 8 bases, and the junction held 13 bases outside the gene matches. This CDR3 is CASSQEQSGRALYYEQFF. In DNA form, the CDR3 reads TGCGCCAGCAGCCAAGAACAAAGCGGGAGGGCCCTATATTATGAGCAGTTCTTC.

The gene calls are TRBV7-2 and TRBJ1-2; no clear D gene. The CDR3 loop spans 15 amino acids. V was cut by 5 bases and J by 4 bases, with 17 bases left in between. Germline V CDR1 and CDR2: SGHTA, FQGNSA. The CDR3 nucleotides are TGTGCCAGCAGCCAAAGACACCCAGACACCTATGGCTACACCTTC. It codes for CASSQRHPDTYGYTF.

This clonotype has more than one count but fewer than ten. The chain is built from TRBV7-2 and TRBJ2-3; tentatively, D is TRBD2 (6 bases). This CDR3 is built from 16 residues. V was pared by 4 bases and J by 4 bases, with 18 bases between. CDR1 and CDR2 (germline): SGHTA, FQGNSA. DNA for the CDR3: TGTGCCAGCAGCTATCTCCGGGACTCATGGGCAGATACGCAGTATTTT. Protein: CASSYLRDSWADTQYF.

The genes are TRBV20-1 and TRBJ2-1, with TRBD2 matching over 10 bases. J was trimmed by 8 bases and V by 6 bases; bases with no gene match: 10. The germline gives CDR1 DFQATT, CDR2 SNEGSKA (reference sequence). The CDR3 covers 14 residues. In DNA form, the CDR3 reads TGCAGTGCCAGCGGGAGGGCCGGACAAGATGAGCAGTTCTTC. Encoded protein: CSASGRAGQDEQFF.

This clonotype occurred a few times. Written as DNA, the CDR3 is TGTGCCAGCAGCTTAGTGTACTCCGGGACAGGGAAGCGAGAGACCCAGTACTTC. Protein product: CASSLVYSGTGKRETQYF. The rearrangement links TRBV7-2 to TRBJ2-5; 9 nucleotides match TRBD1. Germline CDR1 reads SGHTA; CDR2 reads FQGNSA. The CDR3 has 18 amino acids. V shed 1 base and J 4 bases; nucleotides not matched to a gene: 13.